The 32 T cell receptor beta chains reported below all come from one sample, sequenced in a study of blood T cell repertoires in COVID-19. Clones were sequenced by immunoSEQ multiplex PCR, and TCRdb holds only the in-frame ones, with some missing. The profile shows 200,000 to 250,000 clones, roughly 86% of them singletons. Sequencing was done on a sample of peripheral blood. These receptor sequences come from a man aged 60 to 75 with acute or convalescent COVID-19.

A few counts support this clone. This chain uses TRBV2 with TRBJ1-2; TRBD1 aligns across 7 bases. The germline V gene has CDR1 SNHLY and CDR2 FYNNEI. This CDR3 comprises 16 residues. J lost 1 base, V lost 6 bases, and 11 bases had no gene match. The CDR3, as DNA: TGTGCCAGCAGGCGAGGGACAGACCGAATTAACTATGGCTACACCTTC. Its translation: CASRRGTDRINYGYTF.

The chain links TRBV7-8 to TRBJ2-1, with D possibly TRBD2 on 6 matching bases. Trimming stripped 5 bases from V and 3 bases from J, with 14 bases between. Germline CDR1 is SGHVS and CDR2 is FQNEAQ. CDR3 length: 15 residues. This CDR3 reads CASSRVGGSYNEQFF. For the CDR3, the DNA is TGTGCCAGCAGCCGCGTGGGGGGAAGCTACAATGAGCAGTTCTTC.

The chain links TRBV18 to TRBJ2-3; tentatively, D is TRBD1 (6 bases). Trimming stripped 2 bases from V and 2 bases from J, with 11 bases between. Germline CDR1 KGHSH, CDR2 LQKENI. CDR3 length: 15 residues. CDR3 coding DNA: TGTGCCAGCTCACCAGCCCAGGGGACCACAGATACGCAGTATTTT. It codes for CASSPAQGTTDTQYF.

The chain links TRBV6-5 to TRBJ1-2, with 10 positions matching TRBD1. The CDR3 sequence is 15 residues long. CDR1 is MNHEY, CDR2 SVGAGI, per germline. J gave up 7 bases and V 0 bases, and 5 bases lay outside the gene matches. The CDR3 protein is CASSYSGTGVLGYTF. The CDR3 DNA reads TGTGCCAGCAGTTACTCCGGGACAGGGGTTCTTGGCTACACCTTC.

CDR3 DNA sequence: TGTGCCAGCTCACCACGGCTGGGGGCCCAAGAGACCCAGTACTTC. This codes for CASSPRLGAQETQYF. J is TRBJ2-5 and V is TRBV18; TRBD1 is a possible D gene (6 bases). Germline V gives CDR1 KGHSH, CDR2 LQKENI. The V end was cut by 1 base, the J end by 1 base, with 10 bases between. This CDR3 has 15 residues.

The chain carries TRBV4-2 and TRBJ1-5, with D possibly matching TRBD1 (5 bases). The CDR3 is 15 residues long. The ends were cut back, 0 bases at V and 3 bases at J, with 9 bases in the middle. In germline, CDR1 is LGHNA, CDR2 YNFKEQ. The DNA of the CDR3 is TGTGCCAGCAGCCAAGACAGGGTGGACAATCAGCCCCAGCATTTT. Residues: CASSQDRVDNQPQHF.

The V gene is TRBV5-4, the J gene TRBJ1-4; D perhaps matches TRBD1 (6 bases). Trimming took off 1 base at V and 5 bases at J, with 15 bases between the two ends. The CDR3 contains 16 residues. From germline, CDR1 is SGHNT and CDR2 YYREEE (reference sequence). The CDR3 bases are TGTGCCAGCAGCTTGAATTCGGGACACGACAATGAAAAACTGTTTTTT. This sequence encodes CASSLNSGHDNEKLFF.

This chain links TRBV5-1 with TRBJ2-1, with D perhaps matching TRBD2 (5 bases). Germline loops: CDR1 SGHRS, CDR2 YFSETQ. The CDR3 sequence is 12 residues long. The V and J ends lost 4 bases and 10 bases respectively, with 12 bases between them. This chain's CDR3 is CASSIGLREQFF. The CDR3 DNA sequence: TGCGCCAGCAGCATTGGACTTCGGGAGCAGTTCTTC.

The rearrangement uses TRBV6-5 and TRBJ1-5; 10 bases are shared with TRBD1. The CDR3 extends over 14 amino acids. J was trimmed by 7 bases and V by 6 bases; bases with no gene match: 6. The germline gives CDR1 MNHEY, CDR2 SVGAGI. DNA of the CDR3: TGTGCCAGCAGACCGGGACAGGGGAGGCAGCCCCAGCATTTT. Translating gives CASRPGQGRQPQHF.

V usage is TRBV19 and J usage is TRBJ1-1, with D perhaps TRBD1 (5 bases). Trimming stripped 3 bases from V and 1 base from J, with 18 bases between. CDR1 LNHDA and CDR2 SQIVND come from the germline V gene (reference sequence). The CDR3 totals 17 residues. The CDR3 DNA follows: TGTGCCAGTAGTATCCAGGGCTCACAGTACCAGAACACTGAAGCTTTCTTT. It translates to CASSIQGSQYQNTEAFF.

The V call is TRBV21-1, the J call TRBJ2-4; the tabulated D call, TRBD1, remains unverified against the DNA. TRBV21-1 is a pseudogene segment. The CDR3 runs to 16 residues. For the CDR3, the DNA is TGTGCCAGCAGCAAAGTTAGGGGCAGGTATATGGACATTCAGTACTTC. The encoded protein is CASSKVRGRYMDIQYF.

This sequence joins TRBV2 and TRBJ1-5; D is perhaps TRBD1 (5 bases). The germline V and J ends were trimmed by 7 bases and 5 bases, with 27 bases remaining between them. The germline V gene encodes CDR1 SNHLY and CDR2 FYNNEI. The CDR3 length is 18 residues. The DNA of the CDR3 is TGTGCCAGCAACCATATGATGGGGGGGGACTTAGGCGATCAGCCCCAGCATTTT. This gives the protein CASNHMMGGDLGDQPQHF.

The chain recombines TRBV15 with TRBJ2-1; TRBD1 agrees at 7 bases. V dropped 1 base and J dropped 0; count of bases not matched to a gene: 3. Germline loops: CDR1 LNHNV, CDR2 YYDKDF (reference sequence). The CDR3 covers 16 residues. The CDR3 is CATSRGGTVSYNEQFF. The CDR3, as DNA: TGTGCCACCAGCAGAGGAGGGACAGTCTCCTACAATGAGCAGTTCTTC.

The CDR3 DNA reads TGTGCCAGCAGTTACTCTGGCGGTAATTCACCCCTCCACTTT. Its translation is CASSYSGGNSPLHF. The chain has TRBV6-6 and TRBJ1-6; no clear D gene. The CDR3 is made up of 14 amino acids. CDR1 and CDR2 (germline): MNHNY, SVGAGI (reference sequence). The V gene lost 0 bases and the J gene lost 6 bases, with 6 bases spanning the gap.

This rearrangement joins TRBV6-5 to TRBJ2-3; TRBD2 is a possible D gene (5 bases). Germline V gene sequence: CDR1 MNHEY, CDR2 SVGAGI. The V end was cut by 0 bases, the J end by 3 bases, with 13 bases between. This CDR3 is 16 amino acids long. CDR3 nucleotide sequence: TGTGCCAGCAGTTACTCGTGGACCGGGGTGACAGATACGCAGTATTTT. Translated: CASSYSWTGVTDTQYF.

V gene TRBV7-8 combines with J gene TRBJ2-7, with 9 bases lining up with TRBD1. V shed 5 bases and J 4 bases; nucleotides not matched to a gene: 6. Germline CDR1 reads SGHVS; CDR2 reads FQNEAQ. The CDR3 is 14 residues long. The CDR3 nucleotides are TGTGCCAGCAGCCTCTCGACAGGGGGGTACGAGCAGTACTTC. As protein: CASSLSTGGYEQYF.

The chain is built from TRBV5-6 and TRBJ2-7; 12 nucleotides match TRBD1. Germline values: CDR1 SGHDT, CDR2 YYEEEE. J gave up 3 bases and V 3 bases, and 4 bases lay outside the gene matches. CDR3 length: 15 amino acids. The CDR3 DNA sequence: TGTGCCAGCAGCTCCTGGGACAGGGGGCGCTACGAGCAGTACTTC. Its protein is CASSSWDRGRYEQYF.

V and J are TRBV2 and TRBJ2-3; 11 bases line up with TRBD2. V was clipped by 7 bases and J by 6 bases; unmatched bases: 9. Germline V gene sequence: CDR1 SNHLY, CDR2 FYNNEI. The CDR3 totals 15 residues. The CDR3 loop reads CASKVLAGDRDTQYF. For the CDR3, the DNA is TGTGCCAGCAAGGTACTAGCGGGGGACCGGGATACGCAGTATTTT.

Comments on this clone: Other DNA sequences in the same sample also yield this CDR3. This chain uses TRBV7-2 with TRBJ2-5, with TRBD2 matching 7 bases. The germline V gene has CDR1 SGHTA and CDR2 FQGNSA. Trimming took 1 base from V and 5 from J; bases not matched to a gene: 4. CDR3 length equals 14 residues. The CDR3 sequence is CASSLGGGLETQYF. For the CDR3, the DNA is TGTGCCAGCAGCTTAGGGGGGGGGTTGGAGACCCAGTACTTC.

The chain uses TRBV18 and TRBJ1-4, with a possible D match to TRBD1 (6 bases). V shed 2 bases and J shed 4 bases, with 14 bases lying between them. Germline CDR1 and CDR2: KGHSH and LQKENI. The CDR3 sequence is 16 residues long. CDR3 nucleotide sequence: TGTGCCAGCTCACCAGCGGGGGCGGATAGTAATGAAAAACTGTTTTTT. This encodes CASSPAGADSNEKLFF.

The genes are TRBV5-1 and TRBJ2-1; 7 bases agree with TRBD1. The V gene's germline CDR1 is SGHRS and CDR2 YFSETQ. This CDR3 spans 15 amino acids. Trimming removed 0 bases from V and 7 bases from J; junction bases left unmatched: 7. CDR3 in DNA: TGCGCCAGCAGCTTGGCCTGGCAGGGGGTAAATGAGCAGTTCTTC. Translated: CASSLAWQGVNEQFF.

The V and J genes are TRBV7-2 and TRBJ2-7; 10 bases align to TRBD1. From germline, CDR1 is SGHTA and CDR2 FQGNSA. V dropped 5 bases and J dropped 3; count of bases not matched to a gene: 10. This CDR3 has 16 amino acids. CDR3 residues: CASSPTDRGLVYEQYF. Written as DNA, the CDR3 is TGTGCCAGCAGCCCTACCGACAGGGGGCTTGTCTACGAGCAGTACTTC.

The chain couples TRBV24-1 to TRBJ2-1; D is possibly TRBD2 (5 bases). Trimming left V 6 bases short and J 4 bases short, with 9 bases between. This CDR3 comprises 13 residues. Germline V gene lookup returns CDR1 KGHDR and CDR2 SFDVKD. The CDR3 DNA sequence: TGTGCCACCAGTATTACGGGATACAATGAGCAGTTCTTC. It translates to CATSITGYNEQFF.

This chain links TRBV7-2 with TRBJ2-7; possibly TRBD2 for D (7 bases). CDR1 is SGHTA and CDR2 is FQGNSA in the germline V gene. The ends were cut back, 2 bases at V and 3 bases at J, with 14 bases in the middle. There are 15 residues in the CDR3. CDR3 in DNA: TGTGCCAGCAGCTTATGGGGGGGGGCCGGCTACGAGCAGTACTTC. It translates to CASSLWGGAGYEQYF.

CDR3: CASSPTGARYNEQFF. The CDR3 bases are TGTGCCAGCAGCCCAACAGGGGCAAGGTACAATGAGCAGTTCTTC. The chain is built from TRBV5-4 and TRBJ2-1; 7 nucleotides line up with TRBD1. This CDR3 contains 15 residues. Losses at the gene ends were 4 bases for V and 4 bases for J; bases not matched to a gene: 8. Germline V gene lookup returns CDR1 SGHNT and CDR2 YYREEE (reference sequence).

The chain uses TRBV5-1 and TRBJ2-3; D perhaps matches TRBD1 (6 bases). The CDR3 length is 19 residues. V gave up 4 bases and J gave up 6 bases, with 30 bases separating them. In germline, CDR1 is SGHRS, CDR2 YFSETQ. The CDR3 region has the DNA TGCGCCAGCAGCCTTTCCGTGAGGACCGGGACAAATGGGGCGGATACGCAGTATTTT. Translated, it gives CASSLSVRTGTNGADTQYF.

The DNA for the CDR3 is TGTGCCAGCGGGTTTTGGCAGGCCCATGAAAAACTGTTTTTT. Its translation: CASGFWQAHEKLFF. The chain is built from TRBV6-5 and TRBJ1-4; no firm D call. Trimming pared 8 bases from V and 6 bases from J, leaving 16 bases between. Germline V CDR1 and CDR2: MNHEY, SVGAGI. CDR3 length equals 14 residues.

For this clone: One junction end disagrees with the germline gene, perhaps due to a read error. V is TRBV6-1 and J is TRBJ1-5; D unclear. CDR3 length: 14 amino acids. Germline V gene data show CDR1 as MNHNS and CDR2 as SASEGT. CDR3 DNA: TGTGCCAGCAGGGAAGGAAGAGTTAATCAGCCCCAGCATTTT. Its translation is CASREGRVNQPQHF.

This clone has more than one count but fewer than ten. The chain carries TRBV6-5 and TRBJ2-7, with 7 positions matching TRBD1. The CDR3 runs to 14 residues. The V gene end was trimmed by 7 bases and the J gene end by 3 bases; junction bases not matched to a gene: 9. Germline V gives CDR1 MNHEY, CDR2 SVGAGI. CDR3 bases: TGTGCCAGCACCTTAGGGGGCGCGGTCTACGAGCAGTACTTC. Translating it yields CASTLGGAVYEQYF.

CDR3 residues: CASTPNNRRQGVYGYTF. The CDR3 DNA reads as TGTGCCAGTACCCCGAACAACCGGCGACAGGGGGTTTATGGCTACACCTTC. The chain couples TRBV19 to TRBJ1-2; 9 nucleotides align to TRBD1. The V gene end was trimmed by 7 bases and the J gene end by 5 bases; junction bases not matched to a gene: 17. CDR3 size: 17 residues. CDR1 LNHDA and CDR2 SQIVND come from the germline V gene (reference sequence).

The chain links TRBV6-2 or TRBV6-3 to TRBJ2-1, with D perhaps matching TRBD2 (5 bases). CDR3 size: 17 residues. CDR1 MNHEY and CDR2 SVGEGT come from the germline V gene. V lost 0 bases to trimming and J lost 8 bases, with 20 bases between them. The DNA of the CDR3 is TGTGCCAGCAGTTACTCCCCCTTAGCGCCGGGTATGGATGAGCAGTTCTTC. Translating it yields CASSYSPLAPGMDEQFF.

This clone has a single count. V and J are TRBV4-1 and TRBJ2-1; weak D call: TRBD2 (5 bases). The length of the CDR3 is 19 residues. Germline V gene sequence: CDR1 MGHRA, CDR2 YSYEKL. V lost 4 bases to trimming and J lost 0 bases, with 22 bases between them. Written as DNA, the CDR3 is TGCGCCAGCAGCCTTGGCGGGTTATACAGACTCAGCTCCTACAATGAGCAGTTCTTC. Its protein is CASSLGGLYRLSSYNEQFF.